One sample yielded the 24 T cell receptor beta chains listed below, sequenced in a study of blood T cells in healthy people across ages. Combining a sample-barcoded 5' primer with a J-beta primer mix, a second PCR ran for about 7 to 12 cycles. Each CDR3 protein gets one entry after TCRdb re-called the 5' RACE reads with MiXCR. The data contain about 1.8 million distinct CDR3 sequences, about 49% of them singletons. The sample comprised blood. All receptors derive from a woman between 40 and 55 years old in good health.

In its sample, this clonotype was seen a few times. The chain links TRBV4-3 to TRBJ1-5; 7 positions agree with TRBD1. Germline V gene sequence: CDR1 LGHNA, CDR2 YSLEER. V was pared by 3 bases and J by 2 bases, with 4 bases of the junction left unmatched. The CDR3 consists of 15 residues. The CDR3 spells CASSQGQLGNQPQHF. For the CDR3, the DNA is TGCGCCAGCAGCCAGGGACAGCTTGGCAATCAGCCCCAGCATTTT.

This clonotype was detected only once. CDR3 in amino acids: CATSAPGQGKVNGYTF. The DNA for the CDR3 is TGTGCCACCAGTGCCCCCGGACAGGGTAAAGTCAATGGCTACACCTTC. This sequence joins TRBV24-1 and TRBJ1-2; the match to TRBD1 covers 8 bases. The CDR3 has 16 residues. Trimming removed 5 bases from V and 6 bases from J; junction bases left unmatched: 13. CDR1 and CDR2 (germline): KGHDR, SFDVKD.

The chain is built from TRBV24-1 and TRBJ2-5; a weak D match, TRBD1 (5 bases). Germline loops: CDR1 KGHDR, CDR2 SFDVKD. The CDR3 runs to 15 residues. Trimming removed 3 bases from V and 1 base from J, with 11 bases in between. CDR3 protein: CATSDRTTPQETQYF. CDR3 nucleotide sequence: TGTGCCACCAGTGATCGGACAACCCCCCAAGAGACCCAGTACTTC.

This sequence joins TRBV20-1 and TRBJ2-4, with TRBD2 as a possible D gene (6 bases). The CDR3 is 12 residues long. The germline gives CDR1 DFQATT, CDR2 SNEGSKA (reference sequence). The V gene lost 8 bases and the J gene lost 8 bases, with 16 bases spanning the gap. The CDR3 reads CSTAEGRYIQYF. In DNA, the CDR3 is TGCAGTACCGCGGAGGGAAGGTACATTCAGTACTTC.

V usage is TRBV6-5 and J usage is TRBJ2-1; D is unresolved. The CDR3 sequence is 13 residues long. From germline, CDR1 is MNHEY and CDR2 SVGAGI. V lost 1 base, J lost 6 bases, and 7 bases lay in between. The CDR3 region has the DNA TGTGCCAGCAGTTACTGGAACGGCAATGAGCAGTTCTTC. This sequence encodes CASSYWNGNEQFF.

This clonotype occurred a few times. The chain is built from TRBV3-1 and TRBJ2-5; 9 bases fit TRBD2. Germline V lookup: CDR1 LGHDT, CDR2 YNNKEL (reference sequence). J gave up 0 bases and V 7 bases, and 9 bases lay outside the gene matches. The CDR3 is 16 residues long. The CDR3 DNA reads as TGTGCCAGCAACTCTGGAGCTAGCGGGGACCAAGAGACCCAGTACTTC. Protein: CASNSGASGDQETQYF.

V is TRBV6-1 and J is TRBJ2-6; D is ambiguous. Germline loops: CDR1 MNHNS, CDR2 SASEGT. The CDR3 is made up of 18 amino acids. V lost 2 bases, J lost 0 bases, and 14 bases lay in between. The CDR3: CASSEKVLVVSGANVLTF. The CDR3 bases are TGTGCCAGCAGTGAAAAGGTATTAGTCGTCTCTGGGGCCAACGTCCTGACTTTC.

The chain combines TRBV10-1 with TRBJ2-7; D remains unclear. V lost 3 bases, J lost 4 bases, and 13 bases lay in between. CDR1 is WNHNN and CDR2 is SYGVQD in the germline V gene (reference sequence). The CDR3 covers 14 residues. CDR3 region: CASSEASQRYEQYF. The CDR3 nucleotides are TGCGCCAGCAGTGAAGCCTCACAAAGGTACGAGCAGTACTTC.

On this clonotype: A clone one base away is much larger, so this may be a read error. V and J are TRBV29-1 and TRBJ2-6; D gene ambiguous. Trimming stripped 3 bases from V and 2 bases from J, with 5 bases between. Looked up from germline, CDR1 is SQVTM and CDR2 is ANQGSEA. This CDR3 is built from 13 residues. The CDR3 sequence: CSVDAAGANVLTF. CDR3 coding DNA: TGCAGCGTTGATGCGGCTGGGGCCAACGTCCTGACTTTC.

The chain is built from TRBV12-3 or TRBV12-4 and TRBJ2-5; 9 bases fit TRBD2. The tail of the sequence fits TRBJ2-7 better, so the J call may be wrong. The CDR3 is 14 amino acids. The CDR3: CASSFASGAYEQYF. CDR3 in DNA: TGTGCCAGCAGTTTTGCTAGCGGGGCCTACGAGCAGTACTTC.

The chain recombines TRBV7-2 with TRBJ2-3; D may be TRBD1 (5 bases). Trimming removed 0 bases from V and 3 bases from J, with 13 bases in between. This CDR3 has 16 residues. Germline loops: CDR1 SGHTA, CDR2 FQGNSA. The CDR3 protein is CASSLATTVSTDTQYF. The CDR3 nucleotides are TGTGCCAGCAGCTTAGCCACGACAGTCTCGACAGATACGCAGTATTTT.

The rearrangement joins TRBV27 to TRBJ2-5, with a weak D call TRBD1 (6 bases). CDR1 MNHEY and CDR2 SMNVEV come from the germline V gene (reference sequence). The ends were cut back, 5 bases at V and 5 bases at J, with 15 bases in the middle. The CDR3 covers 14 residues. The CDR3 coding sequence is TGTGCCAGCAGTCCCCGGACAGTGGTGGAGACCCAGTACTTC. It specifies CASSPRTVVETQYF.

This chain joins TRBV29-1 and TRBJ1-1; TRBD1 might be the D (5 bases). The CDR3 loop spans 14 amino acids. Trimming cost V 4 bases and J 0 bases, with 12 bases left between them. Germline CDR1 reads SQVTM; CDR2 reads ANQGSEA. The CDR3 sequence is CSVVGTVMNTEAFF. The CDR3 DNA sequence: TGCAGCGTTGTCGGGACGGTCATGAACACTGAAGCTTTCTTT.

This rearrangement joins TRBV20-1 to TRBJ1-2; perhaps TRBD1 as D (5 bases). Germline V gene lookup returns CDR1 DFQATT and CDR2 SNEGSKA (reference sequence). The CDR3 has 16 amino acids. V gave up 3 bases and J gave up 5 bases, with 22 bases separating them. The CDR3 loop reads CSASLATVGQLYGYTF. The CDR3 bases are TGCAGTGCTAGTTTGGCAACGGTGGGGCAGCTTTATGGCTACACCTTC.

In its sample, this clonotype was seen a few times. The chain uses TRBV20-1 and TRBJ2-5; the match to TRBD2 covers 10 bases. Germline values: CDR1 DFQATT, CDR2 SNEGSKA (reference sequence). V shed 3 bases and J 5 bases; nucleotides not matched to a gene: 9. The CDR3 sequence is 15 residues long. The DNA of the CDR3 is TGCAGTGCTAGTCGGAGCGGGGGGGCCTTGGAGACCCAGTACTTC. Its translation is CSASRSGGALETQYF.

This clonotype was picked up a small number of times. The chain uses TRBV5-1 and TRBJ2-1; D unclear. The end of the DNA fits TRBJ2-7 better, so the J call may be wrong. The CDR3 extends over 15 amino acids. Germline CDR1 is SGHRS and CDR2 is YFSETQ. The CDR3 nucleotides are TGCGCCAGCAGCTTTGACCCGGGCTCCTACAATGAGCAGTACTTC. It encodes CASSFDPGSYNEQYF.

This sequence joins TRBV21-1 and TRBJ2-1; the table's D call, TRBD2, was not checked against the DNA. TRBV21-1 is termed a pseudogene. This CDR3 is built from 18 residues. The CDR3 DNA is TGTGCCAGCAGCAAAGCGCGACTAGCGGGGGGGTCCTACAATGAGCAGTTCTTC. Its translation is CASSKARLAGGSYNEQFF.

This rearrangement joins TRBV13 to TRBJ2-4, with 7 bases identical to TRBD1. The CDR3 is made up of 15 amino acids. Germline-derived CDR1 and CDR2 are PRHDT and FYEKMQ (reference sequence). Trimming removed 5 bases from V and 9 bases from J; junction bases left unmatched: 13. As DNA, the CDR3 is TGTGCCAGCAGCCTCCCGAGCTTTAAGGGGGCCATTCAGTACTTC. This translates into CASSLPSFKGAIQYF.

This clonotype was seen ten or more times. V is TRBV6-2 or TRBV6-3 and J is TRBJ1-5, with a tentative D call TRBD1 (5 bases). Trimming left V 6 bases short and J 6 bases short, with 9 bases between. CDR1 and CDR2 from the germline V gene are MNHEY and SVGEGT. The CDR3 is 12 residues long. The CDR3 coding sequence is TGTGCCAGCAGAATCGGGGGTCAGCCCCAGCATTTT. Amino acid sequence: CASRIGGQPQHF.

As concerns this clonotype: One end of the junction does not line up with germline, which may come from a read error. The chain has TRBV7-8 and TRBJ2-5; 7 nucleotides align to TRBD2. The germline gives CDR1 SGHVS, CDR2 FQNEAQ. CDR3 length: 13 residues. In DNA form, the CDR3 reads TGTGCCTGCAGAAGAGCGGGGTCAGAGACCCAGTACTTC. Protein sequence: CACRRAGSETQYF.

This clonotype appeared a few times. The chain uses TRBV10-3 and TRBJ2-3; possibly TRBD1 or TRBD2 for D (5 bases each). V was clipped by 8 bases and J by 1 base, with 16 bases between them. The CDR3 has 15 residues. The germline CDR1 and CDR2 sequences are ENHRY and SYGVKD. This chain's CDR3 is CAIGSVGEGTDTQYF. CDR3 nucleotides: TGTGCCATCGGGTCGGTGGGGGAAGGCACAGATACGCAGTATTTT.

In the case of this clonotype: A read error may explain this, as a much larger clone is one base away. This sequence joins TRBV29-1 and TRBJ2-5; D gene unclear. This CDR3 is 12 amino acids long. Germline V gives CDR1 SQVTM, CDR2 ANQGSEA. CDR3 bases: TGCAACGTTGCGCTTAAGGAGGAGACCCAGTACTTC. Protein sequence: CNVALKEETQYF.

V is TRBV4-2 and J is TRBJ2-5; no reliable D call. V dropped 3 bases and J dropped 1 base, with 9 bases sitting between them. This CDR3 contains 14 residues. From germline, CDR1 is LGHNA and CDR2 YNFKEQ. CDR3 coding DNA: TGTGCCAGCAGCCAGATACCGGCCCAAGAGACCCAGTACTTC. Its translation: CASSQIPAQETQYF.

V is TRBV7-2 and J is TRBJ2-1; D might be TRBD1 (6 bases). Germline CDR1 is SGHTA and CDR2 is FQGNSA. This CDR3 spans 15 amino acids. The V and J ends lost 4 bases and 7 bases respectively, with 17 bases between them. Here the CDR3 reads CASSSSKQGWNEQFF. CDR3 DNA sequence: TGTGCCAGCAGCTCAAGCAAACAGGGTTGGAATGAGCAGTTCTTC.